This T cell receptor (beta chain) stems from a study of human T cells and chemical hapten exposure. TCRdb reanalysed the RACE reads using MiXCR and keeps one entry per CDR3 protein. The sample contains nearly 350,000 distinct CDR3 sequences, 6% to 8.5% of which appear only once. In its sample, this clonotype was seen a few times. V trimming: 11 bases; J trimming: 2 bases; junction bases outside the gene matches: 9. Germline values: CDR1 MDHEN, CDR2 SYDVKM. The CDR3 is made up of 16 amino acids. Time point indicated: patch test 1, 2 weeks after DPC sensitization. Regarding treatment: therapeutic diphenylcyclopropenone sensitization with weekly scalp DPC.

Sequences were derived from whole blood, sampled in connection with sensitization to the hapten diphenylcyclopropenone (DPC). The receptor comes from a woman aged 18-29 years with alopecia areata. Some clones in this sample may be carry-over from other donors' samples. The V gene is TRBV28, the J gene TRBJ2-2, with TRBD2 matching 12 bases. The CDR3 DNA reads TGTGCCGAAAGGCTAGCGGGGGGGTTTAACACCGGGGAGCTGTTTTTT. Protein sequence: CAERLAGGFNTGELFF. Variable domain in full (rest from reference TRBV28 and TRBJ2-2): DVKVTQSSRYLVKRTGEKVFLECVQDMDHENMFWYRQDPGLGLRLIYFSYDVKMKEKGDIPEGYSVSREKKERFSLILESASTNQTSMYLCAERLAGGFNTGELFFGEGSRLTVL.